This T cell receptor beta chain was sequenced for a study of resident and recirculating memory T cells in vitiligo. To note about this clone: Antigen: not known.

CDR3 length: 14 residues. CDR1 is SGHKS and CDR2 is YYEKEE in the germline V gene (reference sequence). J was trimmed by 4 bases and V by 6 bases; bases with no gene match: 8. The repertoire was sequenced with immunoSEQ multiplex PCR; TCRdb's copy has only in-frame clones and lacks some. This sample has more than 65,000 clones, with 90% to 95% found just once. The study's findings and limits: No single dominant TCR clone appeared; lesion clonality varied.

No change in lesions over the prior 6 months defined stable disease. Confetti depigmentation, marking active vitiligo, was absent in these patients. This receptor was identified in a male donor with vitiligo. The sample taken for sequencing was blood. V usage is TRBV5-5 and J usage is TRBJ1-1, with 8 nucleotides matching TRBD1. The CDR3 loop reads CASTPYDRGTEAFF. The CDR3 coding sequence is TGTGCCAGCACCCCTTACGACAGGGGCACTGAAGCTTTCTTT. Full variable domain (rest looked up from reference TRBV5-5 and TRBJ1-1): DAGVTQSPTHLIKTRGQQVTLRCSPISGHKSVSWYQQVLGQGPQFIFQYYEKEERGRGNFPDRFSARQFPNYSSELNVNALLLGDSALYLCASTPYDRGTEAFFGQGTRLTVV.